This entry concerns a single T cell receptor beta chain. Its antigen remains unidentified. These data come from a study of beta chain features in type 1 diabetes. The study, taken as a whole, reports: Across all four CD4+ subsets, people with type 1 diabetes showed modestly shorter TCRB CDR3s.

The CDR3 loop spans 14 amino acids. CDR1 is MGHRA, CDR2 YSYEKL, per germline. V lost 0 bases and J lost 9, with 12 bases in between. Since all of the isolated RNA was reverse transcribed, expressed TCRB transcripts were what got sequenced. The assay was immunoSEQ multiplex PCR, and TCRdb's table has in-frame clones only and misses some. This table has 110,000 or so clones, 40% appearing once. The rearrangement uses TRBV4-1 and TRBJ2-1; no clear D. Material: stem cell memory CD4+ T cells from blood. The clonotype comes from a woman under 30 in good health. The DNA of the CDR3 is TGCGCCAGCAGCCAAGAGTCTAGTCGCAGTGAGCAGTTCTTC. This sequence encodes CASSQESSRSEQFF.